The source of this T cell receptor beta chain is a study of blood T cells in healthy people across ages. Study-level results: Estimated diversity across one million T cells was deemed an underestimate.

The second PCR ran about 6 to 12 cycles with a sample-barcoded 5' primer and J-beta primers. Through a template-switch adaptor with 12 random nucleotides, each cDNA molecule received a tag. Using its own MiXCR run on the 5' RACE reads, TCRdb lists one record per CDR3 protein. The sample holds some 730,000 distinct CDR3 sequences, over 20% seen once. The junction had 16 bases not matched to a gene; V was cut back by 5 bases and J by 4 bases. Germline V CDR1 and CDR2: SGHTA, FQGNSA. This CDR3 is built from 18 residues. Concerning this clonotype: What it binds is not known.

Individuals who donated were healthy Caucasians from Russia aged about 6 to 100. The rearrangement uses TRBV7-2 and TRBJ2-3, with TRBD1 identical over 9 bases. Input material: blood. The sequence came from a man in his 70s in good health. The CDR3 is CASSLTKPFGTGSDTQYF. Here the CDR3 DNA reads TGTGCCAGCAGCCTAACTAAACCTTTCGGGACAGGGTCAGATACGCAGTATTTT.